These 32 T cell receptor beta chains were all obtained from the same sample, sequenced in a study of T-cell memory formation after mild COVID-19. One entry per CDR3 protein, called by TCRdb with MiXCR from the 5' RACE reads. The data hold some 260,000 distinct CDR3 sequences, with over 15% observed a single time. Sequencing input: PBMCs or a T cell subset sorted from them (not recorded which). These receptors all come from a man in his late teens or twenties who had mild COVID-19 (a few samples of this study predate the infection). Cell type and time point are not known.

The sample holds a few counts of this clonotype. The genes are TRBV11-2 and TRBJ1-1; a weak D match, TRBD1 (6 bases). The germline V gene encodes CDR1 SGHAT and CDR2 FQNNGV. The CDR3 is 20 residues long. V shed 5 bases and J shed 2 bases, with 30 bases lying between them. In nucleotides, the CDR3 is TGTGCCAGCAGCCGATACAGGGAACGGAGTGGAGTGAGGCTAAACACTGAAGCTTTCTTT. Protein: CASSRYRERSGVRLNTEAFF. Together with reference TRBV11-2 and TRBJ1-1, the CDR3 gives the full variable domain: EAGVAQSPRYKIIEKRQSVAFWCNPISGHATLYWYQQILGQGPKLLIQFQNNGVVDDSQLPKDRFSAERLKGVDSTLKIQPAKLEDSAVYLCASSRYRERSGVRLNTEAFFGQGTRLTVV.

This clonotype has only a few counts. The gene calls are TRBV5-1 and TRBJ2-7, with TRBD1 identical over 8 bases. This CDR3 has 16 amino acids. Losses at the gene ends were 4 bases for V and 2 bases for J; bases not matched to a gene: 11. Germline values: CDR1 SGHRS, CDR2 YFSETQ. CDR3 residues: CASSQETGDWAYEQYV. For the CDR3, the DNA is TGCGCCAGCAGCCAAGAGACAGGGGATTGGGCCTACGAGCAGTACGTC.

V and J are TRBV5-4 and TRBJ1-6; TRBD1 is a possible D gene (5 bases). Trimming cost V 0 bases and J 13 bases, with 14 bases left between them. CDR1 is SGHNT, CDR2 YYREEE, per germline (reference sequence). The CDR3 length is 14 residues. The CDR3 DNA sequence: TGTGCCAGCAGCTTGGCCGGGACCGTGGGGCCCCTCCACTTT. It is translated as CASSLAGTVGPLHF. Based on the CDR3 plus reference TRBV5-4 and TRBJ1-6, the full variable domain is ETGVTQSPTHLIKTRGQQVTLRCSSQSGHNTVSWYQQALGQGPQFIFQYYREEENGRGNFPPRFSGLQFPNYSSELNVNALELDDSALYLCASSLAGTVGPLHFGNGTRLTVT.

This chain joins TRBV3-1 and TRBJ2-1; 9 bases fit TRBD1. V lost 3 bases and J lost 8; bases outside the gene matches: 11. Per germline, CDR1 LGHDT and CDR2 YNNKEL (reference sequence). The CDR3 extends over 16 amino acids. The CDR3 spells CASSHDNRGRRYEQFF. CDR3 sequence (DNA): TGTGCCAGCAGCCATGATAACAGGGGGCGTCGTTATGAGCAGTTCTTC.

In regard to this clonotype: A junction end diverges from the germline sequence, so it may reflect a read error. V is TRBV4-1 and J is TRBJ2-5; D not certain. Germline V gene data show CDR1 as MGHRA and CDR2 as YSYEKL. CDR3 size: 15 residues. The CDR3 protein is CASSQGPISQETQYF. The CDR3, as DNA: TGCGCCAGCAGTCAAGGGCCGATCAGCCAAGAGACCCAGTACTTC.

This clonotype was counted at least ten times. J is TRBJ2-7 and V is TRBV29-1; 7 bases are shared with TRBD1. The CDR3 sequence is 12 residues long. After removal of 6 bases from V and 5 bases from J, the junction contained 7 bases not matched to a gene. Germline CDR1 SQVTM, CDR2 ANQGSEA. The CDR3: CSVVRDRDEQYF. CDR3 nucleotides: TGCAGCGTGGTAAGAGACAGGGACGAGCAGTACTTC.

The chain joins TRBV5-1 to TRBJ2-3, with TRBD1 matching 8 bases. The CDR3 has 14 amino acids. Germline CDR1 SGHRS, CDR2 YFSETQ. With V trimmed by 4 bases and J by 4 bases, 5 bases remained unmatched. The DNA of the CDR3 is TGCGCCAGCAGCATTGGGACAGGTTCAGATACGCAGTATTTT. Its translation is CASSIGTGSDTQYF. Full variable domain (outside the CDR3, taken from reference TRBV5-1 and TRBJ2-3): KAGVTQTPRYLIKTRGQQVTLSCSPISGHRSVSWYQQTPGQGLQFLFEYFSETQRNKGNFPGRFSGRQFSNSRSEMNVSTLELGDSALYLCASSIGTGSDTQYFGPGTRLTVL.

The table lists this clonotype with many counts. The chain is built from TRBV7-6 and TRBJ2-3; 8 positions agree with TRBD1. The CDR3 is 16 residues long. V lost 4 bases, J lost 1 base, and 7 bases stayed unmatched. Looked up from germline, CDR1 is SGHVS and CDR2 is FNYEAQ. For the CDR3, the DNA is TGTGCCAGCAGCTCTCTAGAGGACAGGGGCACAGATACGCAGTATTTT. Protein product: CASSSLEDRGTDTQYF.

This clonotype was counted only a few times. The chain combines TRBV7-2 with TRBJ2-7; the match to TRBD1 covers 12 bases. Germline V gene data show CDR1 as SGHTA and CDR2 as FQGNSA. V shed 0 bases, J shed 6 bases, and the junction held 6 bases outside the gene matches. The CDR3 contains 16 residues. The CDR3 DNA sequence: TGTGCCAGCAGCTTAGCTCTGGGACAGGGGGCGGGCGAGCAGTACTTC. Its protein product is CASSLALGQGAGEQYF.

The gene calls are TRBV12-3 or TRBV12-4 and TRBJ2-7, with D possibly called TRBD1 or TRBD2 (5 bases each). V was cut by 3 bases and J by 6 bases, with 18 bases left in between. This CDR3 contains 15 residues. CDR3: CASSFSYGTGLEQYF. CDR3 DNA sequence: TGTGCCAGCAGTTTTAGTTACGGGACCGGCCTCGAGCAGTACTTC.

This clonotype was seen ten or more times. DNA for the CDR3: TGTGCCAGCAGTATCGGACAGCGCCAGACCCAGTACTTC. It yields the protein CASSIGQRQTQYF. The chain uses TRBV12-3 or TRBV12-4 and TRBJ2-5, with D perhaps TRBD1 (6 bases). Deletions cut 5 bases from V and 6 bases from J, with 13 bases between. The CDR3 is made up of 13 amino acids.

J is TRBJ2-1 and V is TRBV11-2, with D unresolved. The length of the CDR3 is 15 residues. Per germline, CDR1 SGHAT and CDR2 FQNNGV. The germline V and J ends were trimmed by 4 bases and 4 bases, with 14 bases remaining between them. CDR3 protein: CASSSPMGRYNEQFF. Here the CDR3 DNA reads TGTGCCAGCAGCTCCCCGATGGGCAGGTACAATGAGCAGTTCTTC.

The chain carries TRBV18 and TRBJ1-4, with 7 bases matching TRBD1. With V trimmed by 4 bases and J by 5 bases, 7 bases remained unmatched. CDR3 size: 15 residues. Germline V CDR1 and CDR2: KGHSH, LQKENI. CDR3 protein: CASSRGQVRNEKLFF. DNA of the CDR3: TGTGCCAGCTCACGAGGACAGGTTCGAAATGAAAAACTGTTTTTT. Based on the CDR3 plus reference TRBV18 and TRBJ1-4, the full variable domain is NAGVMQNPRHLVRRRGQEARLRCSPMKGHSHVYWYRQLPEEGLKFMVYLQKENIIDESGMPKERFSAEFPKEGPSILRIQQVVRGDSAAYFCASSRGQVRNEKLFFGSGTQLSVL.

The chain couples TRBV15 to TRBJ2-3; the D gene is possibly TRBD2 (6 bases). In germline, CDR1 is LNHNV, CDR2 YYDKDF (reference sequence). This CDR3 spans 15 amino acids. V gave up 6 bases and J gave up 2 bases, with 15 bases separating them. The CDR3 nucleotides are TGTGCCACCAGTGGGTGGAGGGGAAACACAGATACGCAGTATTTT. As protein: CATSGWRGNTDTQYF.

This clonotype was found a few times. The chain employs TRBV7-2 and TRBJ2-7, with 10 bases lining up with TRBD1. From germline, CDR1 is SGHTA and CDR2 FQGNSA. V lost 4 bases and J lost 6; bases outside the gene matches: 6. The CDR3 has 14 residues. This CDR3 reads CASSSRDRGREQYF. The CDR3 region has the DNA TGTGCCAGCAGCTCCAGGGACAGGGGACGCGAGCAGTACTTC.

This clonotype has at least ten counts. The V and J genes are TRBV11-2 and TRBJ1-1, with D unresolved. Germline CDR1 reads SGHAT; CDR2 reads FQNNGV. The CDR3 is 13 residues long. With 2 bases removed from V and 3 bases from J, the gap between germline ends came to 7 bases. The CDR3 DNA is TGTGCCAGCAGCTTAACCCTGGACACTGAAGCTTTCTTT. Translating gives CASSLTLDTEAFF.

The genes are TRBV6-5 and TRBJ2-1; 15 nucleotides match TRBD2. J was trimmed by 1 base and V by 4 bases; bases with no gene match: 8. CDR1 and CDR2 from the germline V gene are MNHEY and SVGAGI. The CDR3 extends over 19 amino acids. As DNA, the CDR3 is TGTGCCAGCAGTTTAGTCGGACTAGCGGGGGGGAAATCCTACAATGAGCAGTTCTTC. Translated: CASSLVGLAGGKSYNEQFF.

The genes are TRBV4-3 and TRBJ1-6; TRBD1 aligns across 10 bases. Germline V CDR1 and CDR2: LGHNA, YSLEER. The CDR3 consists of 15 residues. J gave up 8 bases and V 3 bases, and 4 bases lay outside the gene matches. The CDR3 region is CASSQRTGGDSPLHF. The CDR3 nucleotides are TGCGCCAGCAGCCAGCGGACAGGGGGGGATTCACCCCTCCACTTT.

The chain has TRBV6-5 and TRBJ2-6, with a possible D match to TRBD2 (6 bases). This CDR3 is 17 amino acids long. V lost 10 bases, J lost 0 bases, and 19 bases lay in between. Looked up from germline, CDR1 is MNHEY and CDR2 is SVGAGI. DNA for the CDR3: TGTGCCACCAAGCGGCGGGGCCCGACCTCTGGGGCCAACGTCCTGACTTTC. Translating gives CATKRRGPTSGANVLTF.

This clonotype was observed a handful of times. This sequence joins TRBV5-1 and TRBJ2-1; 9 bases are shared with TRBD2. Germline assignment: CDR1 SGHRS and CDR2 YFSETQ. The V segment lost 7 bases and the J segment 6 bases; nucleotides outside the gene matches: 5. There are 13 residues in the CDR3. The CDR3 sequence is CASGLAGLNEQFF. CDR3 nucleotide sequence: TGCGCCAGCGGGCTAGCGGGGCTCAATGAGCAGTTCTTC.

This clonotype was seen only a few times. This chain uses TRBV5-1 with TRBJ2-5; 10 nucleotides align to TRBD2. The V segment lost 1 base and the J segment 4 bases; nucleotides outside the gene matches: 4. The CDR3 covers 15 residues. CDR1 and CDR2 (germline): SGHRS, YFSETQ. For the CDR3, the DNA is TGCGCCAGCAGCTTGATGGAGCGGGGGGGAGAGACCCAGTACTTC. Amino acids: CASSLMERGGETQYF.

In nucleotides, the CDR3 is TGCGCCAGCAGCCAAGAACGGTCGGACAGGGGAACGCAGTATTTT. Translation: CASSQERSDRGTQYF. The V and J genes are TRBV4-3 and TRBJ2-3; 9 bases align to TRBD1. V was clipped by 0 bases and J by 9 bases; unmatched bases: 7. The CDR3 is made up of 15 amino acids. Germline-derived CDR1 and CDR2 are LGHNA and YSLEER.

This clonotype was found a few times. This sequence joins TRBV5-4 and TRBJ2-5, with D unclear. The CDR3 runs 14 residues. The V end was cut by 0 bases, the J end by 0 bases, with 6 bases between. Germline-derived CDR1 and CDR2 are SGHNT and YYREEE (reference sequence). The CDR3 region has the DNA TGTGCCAGCAGCTTGGAGGCCTACCAAGAGACCCAGTACTTC. Protein sequence: CASSLEAYQETQYF.

This chain joins TRBV5-1 and TRBJ2-1; unclear D gene. The CDR3 is 13 residues long. The germline V and J ends were trimmed by 2 bases and 4 bases, with 7 bases remaining between them. The germline CDR1 and CDR2 sequences are SGHRS and YFSETQ. The CDR3, as DNA: TGCGCCAGCAGCTTCAACAGTTACAATGAGCAGTTCTTC. Its translation is CASSFNSYNEQFF.

This chain uses TRBV12-3 or TRBV12-4 with TRBJ1-5, with D unresolved. With 8 bases removed from V and 1 base from J, the gap between germline ends came to 12 bases. The CDR3 is made up of 14 amino acids. DNA for the CDR3: TGTGCCAGCGGAGTCGGCGCCAGCAATCAGCCCCAGCATTTT. Its translation: CASGVGASNQPQHF.

This chain connects TRBV20-1 to TRBJ2-5; 11 positions agree with TRBD2. The CDR3 runs to 15 residues. Germline V gene lookup returns CDR1 DFQATT and CDR2 SNEGSKA (reference sequence). The junction had 10 bases not matched to a gene; V was cut back by 5 bases and J by 5 bases. CDR3 sequence: CSAATVLAGAETQYF. In nucleotides, the CDR3 is TGCAGTGCTGCAACCGTACTAGCGGGGGCGGAGACCCAGTACTTC.

The chain uses TRBV5-1 and TRBJ2-7; the D gene is possibly TRBD1 (5 bases). Germline CDR1 SGHRS, CDR2 YFSETQ. V was cut by 4 bases and J by 3 bases, with 14 bases left in between. The CDR3 spans 14 residues. This CDR3 is CASSEQGGHYEQYF. The CDR3 DNA reads TGCGCCAGCAGCGAGCAGGGCGGACACTACGAGCAGTACTTC.

The table lists this clonotype with many counts. The rearrangement joins TRBV5-6 to TRBJ2-7; 8 bases line up with TRBD2. The germline V gene has CDR1 SGHDT and CDR2 YYEEEE. CDR3 length: 13 residues. CDR3: CASSLKGLAKLGV. The CDR3 nucleotides are TGTGCCAGCAGCTTGAAAGGACTAGCAAAACTCGGAGTC.

A few counts support this clonotype. V and J are TRBV5-1 and TRBJ1-4; D is undetermined. The V and J ends lost 4 bases and 4 bases respectively, with 8 bases between them. CDR1 is SGHRS and CDR2 is YFSETQ in the germline V gene. CDR3 length: 13 residues. CDR3 loop: CASSAGDNEKLFF. DNA for the CDR3: TGCGCCAGCAGCGCAGGAGATAATGAAAAACTGTTTTTT.

This clonotype has only a few counts. The chain combines TRBV4-2 with TRBJ1-2; the match to TRBD1 covers 9 bases. The CDR3 sequence is 16 residues long. Germline V CDR1 and CDR2: LGHNA, YNFKEQ. Trimming at V came to 0 bases and at J to 8 bases, leaving 10 bases not matched to a gene. For the CDR3, the DNA is TGTGCCAGCAGCCAAGATCTACCGGGACAGGGTTGGGGCTACACCTTC. Protein sequence: CASSQDLPGQGWGYTF.

This clonotype was detected only a few times. The genes are TRBV5-1 and TRBJ1-1, with 8 bases matching TRBD1. The CDR3 runs 16 residues. V shed 5 bases, J shed 0 bases, and the junction held 9 bases outside the gene matches. Germline CDR1 reads SGHRS; CDR2 reads YFSETQ. CDR3 sequence: CASRRQGAPMNTEAFF. DNA of the CDR3: TGCGCCAGCAGAAGGCAGGGGGCTCCTATGAACACTGAAGCTTTCTTT.

The rearrangement joins TRBV20-1 to TRBJ1-5; the match to TRBD1 covers 7 bases. CDR1 DFQATT and CDR2 SNEGSKA come from the germline V gene (reference sequence). Unmatched junction bases numbered 5, after V lost 0 bases and J lost 6 bases. This CDR3 is 14 amino acids long. The CDR3 loop reads CSARDVAGGQPQHF. The CDR3 DNA reads TGCAGTGCTAGAGACGTGGCAGGGGGTCAGCCCCAGCATTTT.